Below are 28 T cell receptor beta chains sequenced from a single sample in a study of siplizumab effects on memory and regulatory T cells. Only in-frame clones appear in the TCRdb table, and some are missing; sequencing was by immunoSEQ multiplex PCR. The sample consists of roughly 97,000 clones, about 94% of them appearing once. Sequencing was done on a sample of Tregs sorted from blood. The receptors originated from a human donor in good health.

CDR3 loop: CASSRYSRGGNGYTF. The CDR3 nucleotides are TGCGCCAGCAGCCGATACAGTAGGGGGGGTAATGGCTACACCTTC. V usage is TRBV4-1 and J usage is TRBJ1-2; possible D gene TRBD1, 6 bases. The CDR3 extends over 15 amino acids. V was pared by 4 bases and J by 6 bases, with 18 bases between. Looked up from germline, CDR1 is MGHRA and CDR2 is YSYEKL.

This clone was seen only once. V gene TRBV5-1 combines with J gene TRBJ2-2; 10 bases agree with TRBD1. CDR1 and CDR2 from the germline V gene are SGHRS and YFSETQ. This CDR3 contains 16 residues. V trimming: 7 bases; J trimming: 3 bases; junction bases outside the gene matches: 9. In nucleotides, the CDR3 is TGCGCCAGCTATTTAACGGGACAGGGGTACACCGGGGAGCTGTTTTTT. Translating it yields CASYLTGQGYTGELFF.

J is TRBJ2-2 and V is TRBV19; D might be TRBD1 or TRBD2, each matching 7 bases. The V and J ends lost 8 bases and 7 bases respectively, with 17 bases between them. The CDR3 is made up of 14 amino acids. Germline CDR1 and CDR2: LNHDA and SQIVND (reference sequence). CDR3 in amino acids: CASYTQGRGGELFF. The DNA of the CDR3 is TGTGCCAGTTATACACAGGGGAGGGGCGGGGAGCTGTTTTTT.

The V and J genes are TRBV27 and TRBJ2-5; TRBD2 aligns across 8 bases. V gave up 6 bases and J gave up 5 bases; unmatched junction bases: 8. Germline V gene data show CDR1 as MNHEY and CDR2 as SMNVEV (reference sequence). This CDR3 region has 14 residues. The CDR3 loop is CASRVYRGGETQYF. The CDR3 DNA reads TGTGCCAGCAGAGTTTATCGGGGGGGGGAGACCCAGTACTTC.

V and J are TRBV2 and TRBJ2-5; D is possibly TRBD1 (6 bases). The CDR3 is made up of 11 amino acids. Germline V gives CDR1 SNHLY, CDR2 FYNNEI. The V end was cut by 9 bases, the J end by 2 bases, with 7 bases between. CDR3: CARGQQETQYF. Here the CDR3 DNA reads TGTGCCAGAGGACAGCAAGAGACCCAGTACTTC. Full variable domain (rest looked up from reference TRBV2 and TRBJ2-5): EPEVTQTPSHQVTQMGQEVILRCVPISNHLYFYWYRQILGQKVEFLVSFYNNEISEKSEIFDDQFSVERPDGSNFTLKIRSTKLEDSAMYFCARGQQETQYFGPGTRLLVL.

The V and J genes are TRBV27 and TRBJ2-2, with D hard to call. The CDR3 is made up of 12 amino acids. The germline V and J ends were trimmed by 6 bases and 0 bases, with 2 bases remaining between them. Germline V gene sequence: CDR1 MNHEY, CDR2 SMNVEV (reference sequence). CDR3 in amino acids: CASRPNTGELFF. CDR3 bases: TGTGCCAGCAGGCCGAACACCGGGGAGCTGTTTTTT.

This sequence joins TRBV5-1 and TRBJ1-2; D gene uncertain. Trimming left V 3 bases short and J 2 bases short, with 17 bases between. CDR1 and CDR2 (germline): SGHRS, YFSETQ. The CDR3 loop spans 16 amino acids. CDR3 DNA: TGCGCCAGCAGCTCTTATAAAGACACCGTAAACTATGGCTACACCTTC. Protein: CASSSYKDTVNYGYTF.

The chain carries TRBV4-1 and TRBJ1-3, with D possibly being TRBD1 (6 bases). CDR3 length equals 14 residues. Germline CDR1 is MGHRA and CDR2 is YSYEKL. V was shortened by 4 bases and J by 0 bases, with 7 bases between the two germline ends. This chain's CDR3 is CASSRQVSGNTIYF. DNA of the CDR3: TGCGCCAGCAGCCGACAGGTCTCTGGAAACACCATATATTTT.

This clone was counted a few times. The chain couples TRBV7-3 to TRBJ2-1, with D possibly matching TRBD2 (6 bases). The CDR3 consists of 13 residues. V was clipped by 2 bases and J by 9 bases, with 11 bases between them. Germline CDR1 reads SGHTA; CDR2 reads FQGTGA. The CDR3, as DNA: TGTGCCAGCAGCTTACTGCAGGGAGGTGAGCAGTTCTTC. Translating gives CASSLLQGGEQFF.

This clone appeared a few times. V gene TRBV5-5 combines with J gene TRBJ2-7; no definite D call. The CDR3 contains 14 residues. Germline values: CDR1 SGHKS, CDR2 YYEKEE (reference sequence). Trimming pared 0 bases from V and 2 bases from J, leaving 9 bases between. The CDR3 region is CASSLVALAYEQYF. Here the CDR3 DNA reads TGTGCCAGCAGCTTGGTGGCATTGGCCTACGAGCAGTACTTC.

This sequence joins TRBV5-4 and TRBJ1-2; D call uncertain. Germline V gene lookup returns CDR1 SGHNT and CDR2 YYREEE (reference sequence). Between the trimmed V and J ends, which lost 0 bases and 6 bases, there was a span of 12 bases. The CDR3 contains 14 residues. CDR3: CASSLVTGRDGYTF. The CDR3 DNA reads as TGTGCCAGCAGCTTGGTTACGGGCCGGGATGGCTACACCTTC. Variable domain in full (rest from reference TRBV5-4 and TRBJ1-2): ETGVTQSPTHLIKTRGQQVTLRCSSQSGHNTVSWYQQALGQGPQFIFQYYREEENGRGNFPPRFSGLQFPNYSSELNVNALELDDSALYLCASSLVTGRDGYTFGSGTRLTVV.

This clone was recorded only once. The CDR3 reads CASSKQGGNEQFF. CDR3 DNA: TGTGCCAGTAGTAAACAGGGGGGGAATGAGCAGTTCTTC. The V gene is TRBV19, the J gene TRBJ2-1, with a weak D call TRBD1 (8 bases). From germline, CDR1 is LNHDA and CDR2 SQIVND (reference sequence). This CDR3 has 13 residues. V was trimmed by 4 bases and J by 7 bases, leaving 11 bases between them.

The rearrangement links TRBV7-2 to TRBJ2-3, with D possibly TRBD1 on 5 matching bases. Germline V gene data show CDR1 as SGHTA and CDR2 as FQGNSA. The ends were cut back, 5 bases at V and 0 bases at J, with 12 bases in the middle. This CDR3 is built from 15 residues. CDR3 region: CASSTQGTSTDTQYF. In DNA, the CDR3 is TGTGCCAGCAGCACCCAGGGTACTAGCACAGATACGCAGTATTTT.

The chain combines TRBV11-2 with TRBJ1-4; no clear D. The CDR3 is 14 residues long. The germline gives CDR1 SGHAT, CDR2 FQNNGV. V gave up 3 bases and J gave up 0 bases, with 5 bases separating them. The DNA of the CDR3 is TGTGCCAGCAGCTTCACGACAACTAATGAAAAACTGTTTTTT. Residues: CASSFTTTNEKLFF.

V is TRBV30 and J is TRBJ2-7, with D unclear. Germline CDR1 is GTSNPN and CDR2 is SVGIG (reference sequence). Deletions cut 0 bases from V and 6 bases from J, with 12 bases between. This CDR3 contains 13 residues. The DNA of the CDR3 is TGTGCCTGGAGTGTATCGGTATGGGGCGAGCAGTACTTC. Translated: CAWSVSVWGEQYF.

The chain is built from TRBV6-8 and TRBJ2-1, with D possibly called TRBD1 or TRBD2 (5 bases each). Looked up from germline, CDR1 is MNHGY and CDR2 is SAAAGT. The length of the CDR3 is 15 residues. V shed 4 bases and J shed 2 bases, with 12 bases lying between them. The CDR3 DNA reads as TGTGCCAGCAGTTCTTTGGGGGAAACCTACAATGAGCAGTTCTTC. The encoded protein is CASSSLGETYNEQFF.

The chain is built from TRBV4-1 and TRBJ2-7; 10 nucleotides agree with TRBD2. Germline assignment: CDR1 MGHRA and CDR2 YSYEKL. This CDR3 comprises 16 residues. With 3 bases clipped from V and 2 bases from J, the junction kept 7 bases outside the gene matches. The CDR3 protein is CASSHMGLAMPYEQYF. The CDR3 DNA is TGCGCCAGCAGCCATATGGGACTAGCGATGCCCTACGAGCAGTACTTC.

The chain joins TRBV30 to TRBJ1-2; no reliable D call. The CDR3 is made up of 13 amino acids. Trimming stripped 4 bases from V and 4 bases from J, with 13 bases between. Germline CDR1 and CDR2: GTSNPN and SVGIG (reference sequence). The CDR3 protein is CAWTFKSGYGYTF. The CDR3 DNA reads TGTGCCTGGACGTTTAAGTCCGGCTATGGCTACACCTTC.

The rearrangement links TRBV6-1 to TRBJ1-2; unclear D gene. The CDR3 is made up of 14 amino acids. Trimming took 0 bases from V and 3 from J, leaving 8 bases between them. Germline CDR1 is MNHNS and CDR2 is SASEGT. CDR3 bases: TGTGCCAGCAGTGAAGCTGCCATTTACTATGGCTACACCTTC. This encodes CASSEAAIYYGYTF.

The chain is built from TRBV5-1 and TRBJ2-3; no clear D. The CDR3 totals 15 residues. Trimming removed 0 bases at V and 1 base at J, with 9 bases between. Germline assignment: CDR1 SGHRS and CDR2 YFSETQ. The CDR3 here is CASSLAGLGTDTQYF. The CDR3 region has the DNA TGCGCCAGCAGCTTGGCTGGGTTAGGCACAGATACGCAGTATTTT. Based on the CDR3 plus reference TRBV5-1 and TRBJ2-3, the full variable domain is KAGVTQTPRYLIKTRGQQVTLSCSPISGHRSVSWYQQTPGQGLQFLFEYFSETQRNKGNFPGRFSGRQFSNSRSEMNVSTLELGDSALYLCASSLAGLGTDTQYFGPGTRLTVL.

The V and J genes are TRBV27 and TRBJ2-7; possible D gene TRBD2, 6 bases. Trimming removed 7 bases from V and 4 bases from J, with 38 bases in between. Per the germline V gene, CDR1 is MNHEY and CDR2 is SMNVEV (reference sequence). The CDR3 totals 21 residues. This CDR3 reads CASKRPGARVKVHSGPYEQYF. In DNA, the CDR3 is TGTGCCAGCAAGAGGCCCGGTGCCAGAGTAAAAGTACATAGCGGCCCGTACGAGCAGTACTTC.

On this clone itself: At one of its ends the junction is not consistent with the germline gene, which may arise from a read error. V usage is TRBV5-1 and J usage is TRBJ2-7, with 9 nucleotides matching TRBD1. There are 15 residues in the CDR3. Looked up from germline, CDR1 is SGHRS and CDR2 is YFSETQ. CDR3 nucleotide sequence: TGCGCCGGCAGCTTGGGCGGACAGGGGAGCCACGAGCAGTACTTC. Its translation is CAGSLGGQGSHEQYF.

This sequence joins TRBV21-1 and TRBJ1-1. TRBV21-1 is labeled a pseudogene. The CDR3 has 17 residues. This chain's CDR3 is CASSKDVWGVGDAEAFF. CDR3 sequence (DNA): TGTGCCAGCAGCAAAGACGTATGGGGAGTCGGGGACGCTGAAGCTTTCTTT.

This chain joins TRBV18 and TRBJ2-3; 9 nucleotides match TRBD2. The length of the CDR3 is 17 residues. Germline CDR1 reads KGHSH; CDR2 reads LQKENI. Trimming removed 3 bases from V and 1 base from J; junction bases left unmatched: 8. CDR3 protein: CASSPMRGGRGTDTQYF. Written as DNA, the CDR3 is TGTGCCAGCTCACCCATGCGGGGGGGCCGGGGCACAGATACGCAGTATTTT. Full variable domain (remainder filled in from reference TRBV18 and TRBJ2-3): NAGVMQNPRHLVRRRGQEARLRCSPMKGHSHVYWYRQLPEEGLKFMVYLQKENIIDESGMPKERFSAEFPKEGPSILRIQQVVRGDSAAYFCASSPMRGGRGTDTQYFGPGTRLTVL.

In DNA form, the CDR3 reads TGCGCCAGCAGCCCTCCCCCAGCGCAGAGCTCCTACAATGAGCAGTTCTTC. Protein: CASSPPPAQSSYNEQFF. This sequence joins TRBV4-1 and TRBJ2-1; no firm D call. This CDR3 has 17 amino acids. V lost 4 bases and J lost 0, with 16 bases in between. Germline-derived CDR1 and CDR2 are MGHRA and YSYEKL.

The chain links TRBV28 to TRBJ2-3; perhaps TRBD1 as D (5 bases). The V end lost 3 bases, the J end lost 5 bases, and 6 bases lay between the germline ends. The CDR3 is made up of 12 amino acids. The germline V gene has CDR1 MDHEN and CDR2 SYDVKM. The CDR3 loop reads CASSFGQDTQYF. In nucleotides, the CDR3 is TGTGCCAGCAGTTTTGGACAAGATACGCAGTATTTT.

The rearrangement links TRBV6-1 to TRBJ2-1; 7 positions agree with TRBD2. The junction had 11 bases not matched to a gene; V was cut back by 8 bases and J by 7 bases. The CDR3 is made up of 14 amino acids. Germline CDR1 reads MNHNS; CDR2 reads SASEGT. The CDR3 spells CASGSERGRNEQFF. For the CDR3, the DNA is TGTGCCAGCGGTTCCGAGCGGGGTAGGAATGAGCAGTTCTTC.

The chain's CDR3 is CASSLDRGGYTF. CDR3 coding DNA: TGTGCCAGCAGCTTGGACAGGGGAGGCTACACCTTC. This sequence joins TRBV5-4 and TRBJ1-2; 7 positions match TRBD1. The germline V gene encodes CDR1 SGHNT and CDR2 YYREEE (reference sequence). The ends lost 0 bases at V and 8 bases at J; junction bases unmatched: 1. The CDR3 consists of 12 residues.